The sequence of this TCR beta chain was determined in a study of T cell responses to AZD1222 COVID-19 vaccine. The CDR3 runs 14 residues. Trimming removed 4 bases from V and 5 bases from J, with 14 bases in between. CDR1 is SGHDN and CDR2 is FVKESK in the germline V gene. Sequencing used immunoSEQ multiplex PCR; TCRdb keeps in-frame clones, though not all of them. The sample yields 80,000 or so clones, 70% to 90% seen once. The receptor was isolated from an adult in good health. This chain joins TRBV14 and TRBJ2-5; D is possibly TRBD2 (5 bases). The sample consisted of peripheral blood, taken on day 0 of AZD1222 vaccination. The CDR3, as DNA: TGTGCCAGCAGCCCCCAGAGGGCCGGGGAGACCCAGTACTTC. It specifies CASSPQRAGETQYF.